This is a list of T cell receptor beta chains from one sample in a study of blood T cell repertoires in COVID-19. Sequencing was performed with immunoSEQ multiplex PCR; in TCRdb, only in-frame clones are kept and a portion is missing. This table holds some 40,000 clones, around 80% found once. The sample taken for sequencing was peripheral blood. The origin of the receptors is a man aged 65-85 years with acute or convalescent COVID-19. CDR3s include the opening cysteine and the closing phenylalanine or tryptophan. D genes are given only for firm matches. Only part of the rows carry a size: once, few, many, or a class if the clone is expanded.

d_gene	v_gene	j_gene	abundance	CDR3aa	CDR3nt
.	TRBV19	TRBJ1-1	.	CASSRSGRNTEAFF	TGTGCCAGTAGTAGGTCAGGCAGGAACACTGAAGCTTTCTTT
TRBD2	TRBV5-1	TRBJ2-3	.	CASSSVAGWADTQYF	TGCGCCAGCAGCTCGGTAGCGGGGTGGGCAGATACGCAGTATTTT
.	TRBV6-5	TRBJ1-1	.	CASSWTDMNTEAFF	TGTGCCAGCAGTTGGACGGACATGAACACTGAAGCTTTCTTT
.	TRBV21-1	TRBJ2-7	once	CASAQQGIGEQYF	TGTGCCAGCGCCCAACAGGGAATCGGCGAGCAGTACTTC
.	TRBV29-1	TRBJ2-1	.	CSVEGRKSSYNEQFF	TGCAGCGTTGAAGGCAGGAAAAGCTCCTACAATGAGCAGTTCTTC
.	TRBV28	TRBJ1-2	.	CASSWGGGYTF	TGTGCCAGCAGTTGGGGGGGAGGCTACACCTTC
.	TRBV4-1	TRBJ2-5	.	CASSRWQKETQYF	TGCGCCAGCAGCCGGTGGCAGAAAGAGACCCAGTACTTC
TRBD2	TRBV30	TRBJ2-3	.	CAWRRAGGHLTDTQYF	TGTGCCTGGAGGCGCGCGGGGGGCCACCTCACAGATACGCAGTATTTT
.	TRBV14	TRBJ2-5	.	CASSLAGSLRTQYF	TGTGCCAGCAGCCTCGCCGGGTCGCTCCGGACCCAGTACTTC
.	TRBV7-9	TRBJ2-2	few	CASRRESPGELFF	TGTGCCAGTAGACGGGAGTCCCCCGGGGAGCTGTTTTTT
.	TRBV9	TRBJ2-1	.	CASSIADYNEQFF	TGTGCCAGCAGCATAGCAGACTACAATGAGCAGTTCTTC
.	TRBV27	TRBJ1-2	.	CASSLARAGTNYGYTF	TGTGCCAGCAGTTTAGCCAGGGCGGGGACTAACTATGGCTACACCTTC
TRBD2	TRBV6-5	TRBJ2-7	few	CASSKTSGSVSEQYF	TGTGCCAGCAGCAAGACTAGCGGGAGTGTCAGTGAGCAGTACTTC